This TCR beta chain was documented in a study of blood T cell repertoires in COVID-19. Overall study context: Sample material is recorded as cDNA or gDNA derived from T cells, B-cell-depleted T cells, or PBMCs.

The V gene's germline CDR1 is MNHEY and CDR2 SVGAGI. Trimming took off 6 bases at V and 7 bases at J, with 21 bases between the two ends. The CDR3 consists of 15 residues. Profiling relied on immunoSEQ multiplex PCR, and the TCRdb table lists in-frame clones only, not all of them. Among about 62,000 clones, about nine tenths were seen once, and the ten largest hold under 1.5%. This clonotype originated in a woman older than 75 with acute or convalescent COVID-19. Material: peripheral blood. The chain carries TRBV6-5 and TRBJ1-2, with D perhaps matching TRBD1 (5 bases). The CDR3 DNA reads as TGTGCCAGCAGAGCGGGACTTGGACGGGGAGTTGGCTACACCTTC. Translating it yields CASRAGLGRGVGYTF.